Listed here is a single T cell receptor (beta chain). The sample comes from a study of blood T cell repertoires in COVID-19. Overall study context: The analysed material was cDNA or gDNA that came from T cells, B-cell-depleted T cells, or PBMCs.

Here immunoSEQ multiplex PCR was the method, and the copy in TCRdb shows in-frame clones only, minus some. Among some 390,000 clones, around 91% were seen once, and the ten largest hold approximately 1.2%. Germline CDR1 is MNHNS and CDR2 is SASEGT. The CDR3 spans 16 residues. With V trimmed by 4 bases and J by 6 bases, 14 bases remained unmatched. This TCR was recovered from a young man who had recovered from COVID-19. Sequenced input: PBMCs or T cells enriched from blood (not recorded which). The V call is TRBV6-1, the J call TRBJ1-2, with 7 positions matching TRBD1. This chain's CDR3 is CASSASPGQWSDGYTF. CDR3 in DNA: TGTGCCAGCAGTGCATCCCCGGGACAGTGGTCGGATGGCTACACCTTC.